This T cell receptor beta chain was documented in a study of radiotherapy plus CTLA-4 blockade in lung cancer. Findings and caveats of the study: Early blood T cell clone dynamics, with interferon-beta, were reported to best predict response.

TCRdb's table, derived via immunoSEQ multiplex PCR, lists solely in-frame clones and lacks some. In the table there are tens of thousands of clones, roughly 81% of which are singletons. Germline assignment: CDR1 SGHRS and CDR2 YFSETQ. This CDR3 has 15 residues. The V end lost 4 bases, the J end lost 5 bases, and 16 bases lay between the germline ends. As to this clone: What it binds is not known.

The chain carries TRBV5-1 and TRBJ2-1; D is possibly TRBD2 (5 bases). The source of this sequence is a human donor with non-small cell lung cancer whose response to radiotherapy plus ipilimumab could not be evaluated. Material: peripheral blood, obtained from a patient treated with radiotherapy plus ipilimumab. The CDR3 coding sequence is TGCGCCAGCAGCCCCCCCGGGGTAATAAACAATGAGCAGTTCTTC. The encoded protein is CASSPPGVINNEQFF.